Sequencing of this T cell receptor (beta chain) was carried out in a study of Graves' ophthalmopathy and Graves' hyperthyroidism. Amplifying from RNA transcripts, the study obtained TCR beta CDR3 regions. HTBI-primed RT-PCR formed the first round, and a multiplex PCR formed the second. TCRdb reprocessed the multiplex PCR reads via MiXCR and lists one record per CDR3 protein. The sample lists around 600,000 distinct CDR3 sequences; roughly 39% were seen once. The CDR3 spans 13 residues. V lost 8 bases, J lost 5 bases, and 15 bases lay in between. The sequence was obtained from an adult man with Graves' ophthalmopathy. The sequenced sample was peripheral blood. The chain couples TRBV12-3 or TRBV12-4 to TRBJ1-2; D possibly corresponds to TRBD1 (6 bases). CDR3 sequence: CASASTGPYGYTF. CDR3 coding DNA: TGTGCCAGCGCATCAACAGGGCCATATGGCTACACCTTC.